The rows below give T cell receptor beta chains drawn from one sample of a study of radiotherapy plus CTLA-4 blockade in lung cancer. Sequenced by immunoSEQ multiplex PCR; TCRdb stores in-frame clones only, minus some. The profile covers about 53,000 clones, with almost 85% appearing a single time and 4.8% taken by the ten largest. This specimen consisted of peripheral blood, obtained from a patient treated with radiotherapy plus ipilimumab. The receptors were sampled from a human donor with non-small cell lung cancer whose response to radiotherapy plus ipilimumab could not be evaluated. Each CDR3 is given with its conserved first and last residue. A D gene is named only where the DNA matches it firmly. For some rows the clone size is stated as once, few or many, or as a class when expanded; others skip it.

J,size,D,V,CDR3,DNA
TRBJ2-5,.,TRBD1,TRBV28,CASSLQLGQGTETQYF,TGTGCCAGCAGTTTACAACTTGGACAGGGGACGGAGACCCAGTACTTC
TRBJ2-7,.,TRBD2,TRBV5-1,CASSQPREGLPNYEQYF,TGCGCCAGCAGCCAACCACGGGAGGGCCTACCCAACTACGAGCAGTACTTC
TRBJ2-3,.,.,TRBV30,CAWSTEYTQYF,TGTGCCTGGAGCACAGAGTATACGCAGTATTTT
TRBJ2-1,.,TRBD2,TRBV10-3,CAIAGTSGRLSYNEQFF,TGTGCCATCGCAGGGACTAGCGGGAGATTATCCTACAATGAGCAGTTCTTC
TRBJ2-6,.,TRBD1,TRBV27,CASRGLGQGAHGANVLTF,TGTGCCAGCAGGGGACTGGGACAGGGGGCCCATGGGGCCAACGTCCTGACTTTC
TRBJ2-5,.,.,TRBV4-1,CASSQGPGLGETQYF,TGCGCCAGCAGCCAAGGGCCAGGGCTAGGGGAGACCCAGTACTTC
TRBJ1-2,.,.,TRBV4-1,CASSQNLGYTF,TGCGCCAGCAGCCAAAACTTAGGCTACACCTTC
TRBJ1-1,.,.,TRBV28,CASSSPVTEAFF,TGTGCCAGCAGTTCCCCGGTAACTGAAGCTTTCTTT
TRBJ2-7,.,TRBD1,TRBV6-1,CASILLPGQGFEQYF,TGTGCCAGCATCTTATTACCGGGACAGGGATTCGAGCAGTACTTC
TRBJ2-7,.,TRBD1,TRBV12-5,CASGLWVEGGQGAYEQYF,TGTGCTAGTGGTTTGTGGGTCGAAGGGGGACAGGGGGCATACGAGCAGTACTTC
TRBJ2-3,medium-sized,.,TRBV28,CASSFVSGSDTQYF,TGTGCCAGCAGTTTCGTTTCGGGATCAGATACGCAGTATTTT
TRBJ2-2,.,TRBD1,TRBV4-3,CASRGQLNTGELFF,TGCGCCAGCAGGGGACAGTTGAACACCGGGGAGCTGTTTTTT
TRBJ2-7,.,.,TRBV6-5,CASSTRHSPYEQYF,TGTGCCAGCAGTACCCGGCACAGCCCCTACGAGCAGTACTTC
TRBJ2-5,.,.,TRBV7-9,CASSVSTSQETQYF,TGTGCCAGCAGCGTCAGTACATCACAAGAGACCCAGTACTTC
TRBJ1-2,once,.,TRBV7-9,CASSLAGGPDYGYTF,TGTGCCAGCAGCTTAGCGGGGGGGCCCGACTATGGCTACACCTTC
TRBJ1-5,once,.,TRBV19,CASSGLAGGNQPQHF,TGTGCCAGTAGTGGTTTGGCAGGAGGGAATCAGCCCCAGCATTTT
TRBJ1-4,.,.,TRBV19,CASSARQAINEKLFF,TGTGCCAGTAGTGCACGACAGGCGATTAATGAAAAACTGTTTTTT
TRBJ1-2,.,TRBD1,TRBV28,CASSPPTGNYGYTF,TGTGCCAGCAGTCCCCCGACAGGGAACTATGGCTACACCTTC
TRBJ1-2,.,TRBD1,TRBV7-3,CASSSSTGPFEGYTF,TGTGCCAGCAGCTCCTCGACAGGGCCTTTTGAGGGCTACACCTTC
TRBJ1-3,.,TRBD1,TRBV7-2,CASSQQGGKAGNTIYF,TGTGCCAGCAGCCAACAGGGGGGGAAAGCTGGAAACACCATATATTTT
TRBJ2-7,.,.,TRBV6-6,CASSYKAGPAYEQYF,TGTGCCAGCAGTTACAAGGCAGGTCCCGCCTACGAGCAGTACTTC
TRBJ1-2,few,.,TRBV2,CASSELNPRTVF,TGTGCCAGCAGTGAATTAAACCCACGGACAGTCTTC
TRBJ2-2,.,TRBD2,TRBV5-1,CASSLRSGGYTGELFF,TGCGCCAGCAGCTTGAGGTCGGGAGGTTACACCGGGGAGCTGTTTTTT
TRBJ2-7,.,.,TRBV9,CASSEYGNSYEQYF,TGTGCCAGCAGCGAATACGGTAACTCCTACGAGCAGTACTTC
TRBJ1-2,.,.,TRBV23-1,CASSPCRESPHGYTF,TGCGCCAGCAGTCCCTGTCGTGAGAGTCCCCATGGCTACACCTTC
TRBJ1-5,.,.,TRBV19,CASSIDAYNQPQHF,TGTGCCAGTAGTATAGATGCGTACAATCAGCCCCAGCATTTT
TRBJ2-7,.,.,TRBV4-1,CASSLHSAETYEQYF,TGCGCCAGCAGCCTACACTCGGCGGAAACCTACGAGCAGTACTTC
TRBJ2-1,few,TRBD2,TRBV7-2,CASSPRGGVGHEQFF,TGTGCCAGCAGCCCCCGTGGGGGGGTAGGCCATGAGCAGTTCTTC
TRBJ2-7,.,TRBD1,TRBV2,CASKTGQATYEQYF,TGTGCCAGCAAGACGGGACAGGCGACCTACGAGCAGTACTTC
TRBJ2-1,.,TRBD1,TRBV28,CASRNLQGAPHNEQFF,TGTGCCAGCAGGAACCTACAGGGGGCTCCCCACAATGAGCAGTTCTTC
TRBJ2-7,.,.,TRBV28,CASRGKFQGTYEQYF,TGTGCCAGCAGAGGTAAATTTCAGGGGACCTACGAGCAGTACTTC
TRBJ2-1,.,TRBD2,TRBV15,CATSRGAGAANEQFF,TGTGCCACCAGCAGAGGGGCGGGAGCTGCAAATGAGCAGTTCTTC
TRBJ1-5,.,TRBD1,TRBV28,CASSSPTGLQGTQHF,TGTGCCAGCAGTTCGCCGACAGGGTTGCAGGGGACCCAGCATTTT
TRBJ2-7,.,TRBD1,TRBV5-5,CASSLAGGPGEQYF,TGTGCCAGCAGCTTGGCAGGGGGCCCAGGCGAGCAGTACTTC
TRBJ2-4,.,TRBD2,TRBV28,CASSWAGGAKLAKNIQYF,TGTGCCAGCAGTTGGGCGGGGGGGGCCAAGCTAGCCAAAAACATTCAGTACTTC